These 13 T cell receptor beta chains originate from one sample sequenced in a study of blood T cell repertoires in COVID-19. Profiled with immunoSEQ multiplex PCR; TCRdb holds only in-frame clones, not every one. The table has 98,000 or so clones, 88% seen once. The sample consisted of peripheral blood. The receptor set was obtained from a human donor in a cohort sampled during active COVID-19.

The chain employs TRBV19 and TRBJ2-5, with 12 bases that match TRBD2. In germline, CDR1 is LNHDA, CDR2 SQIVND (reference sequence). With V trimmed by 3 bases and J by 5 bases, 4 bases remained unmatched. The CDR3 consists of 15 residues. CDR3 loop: CASSILAGGLETQYF. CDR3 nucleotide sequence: TGTGCCAGTAGTATCCTAGCGGGGGGGCTGGAGACCCAGTACTTC.

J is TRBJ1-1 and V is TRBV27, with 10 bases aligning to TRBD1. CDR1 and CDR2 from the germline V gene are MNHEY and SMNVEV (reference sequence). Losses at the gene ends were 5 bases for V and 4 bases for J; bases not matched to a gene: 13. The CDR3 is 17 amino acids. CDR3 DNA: TGTGCCAGCAGTCCCAGAGACAGGGGGCGACTGGGCACTGAAGCTTTCTTT. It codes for CASSPRDRGRLGTEAFF.

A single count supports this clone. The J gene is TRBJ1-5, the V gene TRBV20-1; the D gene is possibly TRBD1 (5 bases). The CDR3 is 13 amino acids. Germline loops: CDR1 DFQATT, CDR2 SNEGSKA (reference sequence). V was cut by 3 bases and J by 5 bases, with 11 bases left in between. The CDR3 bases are TGCAGTGCTAGTCTCAGGGACTATCAGCCCCAGCATTTT. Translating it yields CSASLRDYQPQHF.

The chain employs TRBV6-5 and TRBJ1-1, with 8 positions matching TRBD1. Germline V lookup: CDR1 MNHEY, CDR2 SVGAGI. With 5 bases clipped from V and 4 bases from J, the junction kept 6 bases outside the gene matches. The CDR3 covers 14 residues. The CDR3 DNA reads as TGTGCCAGCAGTCCAGGGGGCTGGGGCACTGAAGCTTTCTTT. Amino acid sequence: CASSPGGWGTEAFF.

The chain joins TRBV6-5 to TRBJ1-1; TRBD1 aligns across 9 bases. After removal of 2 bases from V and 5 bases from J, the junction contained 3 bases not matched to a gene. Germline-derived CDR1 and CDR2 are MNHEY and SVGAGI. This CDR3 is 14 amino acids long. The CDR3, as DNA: TGTGCCAGCAGTTACGAGACAGGGGGGACTGAAGCTTTCTTT. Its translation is CASSYETGGTEAFF.

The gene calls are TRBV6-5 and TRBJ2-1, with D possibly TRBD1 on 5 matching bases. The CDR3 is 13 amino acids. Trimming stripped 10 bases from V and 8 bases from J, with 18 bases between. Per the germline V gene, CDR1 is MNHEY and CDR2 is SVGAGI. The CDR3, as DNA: TGTGCCACCGTGCAGGGAATCTCCGATGAGCAGTTCTTC. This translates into CATVQGISDEQFF.

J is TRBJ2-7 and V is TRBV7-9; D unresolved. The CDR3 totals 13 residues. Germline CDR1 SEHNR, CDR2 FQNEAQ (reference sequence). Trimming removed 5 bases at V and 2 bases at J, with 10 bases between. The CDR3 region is CASSPREAYEQYF. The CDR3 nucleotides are TGTGCCAGCAGCCCCCGTGAGGCCTACGAGCAGTACTTC.

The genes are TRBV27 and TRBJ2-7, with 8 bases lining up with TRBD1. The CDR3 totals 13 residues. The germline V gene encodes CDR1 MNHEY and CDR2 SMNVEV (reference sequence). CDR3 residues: CGPRTGLSYEQYF. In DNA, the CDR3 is TGTGGCCCGAGGACAGGGCTATCCTACGAGCAGTACTTC.

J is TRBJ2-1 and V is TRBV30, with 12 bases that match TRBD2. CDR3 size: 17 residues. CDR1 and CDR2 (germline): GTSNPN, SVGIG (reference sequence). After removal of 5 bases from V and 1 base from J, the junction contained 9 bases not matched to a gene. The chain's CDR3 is CAWDGLAGSGSYNEQFF. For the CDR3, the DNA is TGTGCCTGGGATGGACTAGCGGGAAGTGGGTCCTACAATGAGCAGTTCTTC.

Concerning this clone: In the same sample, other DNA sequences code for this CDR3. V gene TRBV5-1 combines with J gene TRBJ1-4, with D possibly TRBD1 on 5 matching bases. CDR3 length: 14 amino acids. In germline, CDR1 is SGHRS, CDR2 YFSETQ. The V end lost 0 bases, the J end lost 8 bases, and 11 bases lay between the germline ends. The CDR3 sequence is CASSLGQGNEKLFF. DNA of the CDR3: TGCGCCAGCAGCTTGGGTCAGGGCAACGAAAAACTGTTTTTT.

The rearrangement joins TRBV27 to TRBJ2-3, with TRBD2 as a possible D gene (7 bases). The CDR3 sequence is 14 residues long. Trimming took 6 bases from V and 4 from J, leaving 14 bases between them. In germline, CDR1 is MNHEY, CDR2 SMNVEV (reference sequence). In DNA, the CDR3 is TGTGCCAGCAGGGAGGGGGGGCAAGCAGATACGCAGTATTTT. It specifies CASREGGQADTQYF.

CDR3 loop: CAWTRGLNTEAFF. The CDR3 coding sequence is TGTGCCTGGACCAGGGGCCTGAACACTGAAGCTTTCTTT. The chain employs TRBV30 and TRBJ1-1; a weak D match, TRBD1 (6 bases). Trimming removed 4 bases at V and 0 bases at J, with 9 bases between. The CDR3 loop spans 13 amino acids. CDR1 and CDR2 from the germline V gene are GTSNPN and SVGIG (reference sequence).

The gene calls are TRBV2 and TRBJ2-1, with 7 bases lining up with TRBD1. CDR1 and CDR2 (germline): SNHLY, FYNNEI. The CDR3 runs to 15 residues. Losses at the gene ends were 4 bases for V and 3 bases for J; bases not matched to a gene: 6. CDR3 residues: CASSGRGRNYNEQFF. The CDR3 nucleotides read TGTGCCAGCAGTGGCAGGGGGAGAAACTACAATGAGCAGTTCTTC.